What follows are 11 T cell receptor beta chains derived from one specimen sequenced in a study of PD-1 blockade in classical Hodgkin lymphoma. Each and every patient relapsed after autologous stem cell transplantation, and patients got differing brentuximab vedotin exposure. Clones were read by immunoSEQ multiplex PCR, and TCRdb kept only the in-frame ones, dropping some. The table shows 20,000 to 25,000 clones, with 65% to 90% occurring only once. Sequenced material: peripheral blood mononuclear cells (PBMCs), taken before the second cycle of nivolumab. These TCRs come from a human donor with classical Hodgkin lymphoma.

CDR3 sequence reads: CASSLGLAGQWWFAQETQYF. The CDR3 DNA is TGTGCCAGCAGTCTAGGACTAGCGGGACAGTGGTGGTTTGCCCAAGAGACCCAGTACTTC. V usage is TRBV28 and J usage is TRBJ2-5, with 12 bases identical to TRBD2. J gave up 1 base and V 5 bases, and 17 bases lay outside the gene matches. The V gene's germline CDR1 is MDHEN and CDR2 SYDVKM. The CDR3 sequence is 20 residues long.

The chain links TRBV30 to TRBJ2-1; D gene uncertain. Germline CDR1 and CDR2: GTSNPN and SVGIG (reference sequence). CDR3 length: 12 amino acids. With 1 base removed from V and 9 bases from J, the gap between germline ends came to 10 bases. This CDR3 is CAWSELGAEQFF. The DNA of the CDR3 is TGTGCCTGGAGTGAATTAGGCGCTGAGCAGTTCTTC.

This chain links TRBV30 with TRBJ1-5; D unclear. The CDR3 is 15 residues long. Per the germline V gene, CDR1 is GTSNPN and CDR2 is SVGIG (reference sequence). V shed 1 base and J shed 0 bases, with 10 bases lying between them. The CDR3 region is CAWSDSLNSNQPQHF. The CDR3 DNA is TGTGCCTGGAGTGACAGCCTTAATAGCAATCAGCCCCAGCATTTT.

V usage is TRBV7-8 and J usage is TRBJ2-7; maybe TRBD1 (6 bases). Germline assignment: CDR1 SGHVS and CDR2 FQNEAQ. This CDR3 contains 13 residues. Trimming removed 5 bases at V and 5 bases at J, with 13 bases between. The DNA of the CDR3 is TGTGCCAGCAGCAAACAGGGTGGGAACGAGCAGTACTTC. As protein: CASSKQGGNEQYF.

The V and J genes are TRBV5-1 and TRBJ2-5, with 7 nucleotides matching TRBD1. This CDR3 is 15 amino acids long. CDR1 is SGHRS, CDR2 YFSETQ, per germline. Trimming took 4 bases from V and 4 from J; bases not matched to a gene: 10. Here the CDR3 DNA reads TGCGCCAGCAGCAGAACCGGGACAGAATTAGAGACCCAGTACTTC. It specifies CASSRTGTELETQYF. The whole variable domain, remainder taken from reference TRBV5-1 and TRBJ2-5, is KAGVTQTPRYLIKTRGQQVTLSCSPISGHRSVSWYQQTPGQGLQFLFEYFSETQRNKGNFPGRFSGRQFSNSRSEMNVSTLELGDSALYLCASSRTGTELETQYFGPGTRLLVL.

The chain carries TRBV6-5 and TRBJ2-1; the D gene is possibly TRBD1 (6 bases). The length of the CDR3 is 13 residues. Germline CDR1 MNHEY, CDR2 SVGAGI. Trimming took 6 bases from V and 7 from J, leaving 13 bases between them. The CDR3 DNA follows: TGTGCCAGCAGCCCCCTAAGGGGGAATGAGCAGTTCTTC. This translates into CASSPLRGNEQFF.

This clone appeared a single time. J is TRBJ2-7 and V is TRBV5-4, with D hard to call. The V end lost 1 base, the J end lost 0 bases, and 8 bases lay between the germline ends. This CDR3 contains 14 residues. Germline loops: CDR1 SGHNT, CDR2 YYREEE (reference sequence). CDR3 sequence (DNA): TGTGCCAGCAGCTTGCTGGGGAACTCCTACGAGCAGTACTTC. Its protein product is CASSLLGNSYEQYF. Combining the CDR3 with reference TRBV5-4 and TRBJ2-7 gives the whole variable domain ETGVTQSPTHLIKTRGQQVTLRCSSQSGHNTVSWYQQALGQGPQFIFQYYREEENGRGNFPPRFSGLQFPNYSSELNVNALELDDSALYLCASSLLGNSYEQYFGPGTRLTVT.

This chain joins TRBV19 and TRBJ1-5; D possibly corresponds to TRBD1 (6 bases). V was clipped by 3 bases and J by 4 bases, with 16 bases between them. Germline V gives CDR1 LNHDA, CDR2 SQIVND (reference sequence). There are 16 residues in the CDR3. CDR3 sequence (DNA): TGTGCCAGTAGTATCGAGCAGGGGAGGGGGAATCAGCCCCAGCATTTT. It encodes CASSIEQGRGNQPQHF.

The rearrangement links TRBV29-1 to TRBJ2-5; maybe TRBD1 (5 bases). From germline, CDR1 is SQVTM and CDR2 ANQGSEA. The CDR3 sequence is 13 residues long. Trimming removed 1 base from V and 6 bases from J, with 12 bases in between. CDR3 in DNA: TGCAGCGTTGAAGTAGGCAGGGTAAAGACCCAGTACTTC. It specifies CSVEVGRVKTQYF.

This chain connects TRBV11-3 to TRBJ2-7; weak D call: TRBD1 (6 bases). Looked up from germline, CDR1 is SGHNT and CDR2 is YENEEA. The CDR3 is 15 amino acids. V was trimmed by 5 bases and J by 5 bases, leaving 19 bases between them. The CDR3, as DNA: TGTGCCAGCAGCCCACAAGGGGGAATAAGCCACGAGCAGTACTTC. It yields the protein CASSPQGGISHEQYF. The full variable domain, with the rest looked up from reference TRBV11-3 and TRBJ2-7, is EAGVVQSPRYKIIEKKQPVAFWCNPISGHNTLYWYLQNLGQGPELLIRYENEEAVDDSQLPKDRFSAERLKGVDSTLKIQPAELGDSAVYLCASSPQGGISHEQYFGPGTRLTVT.

The chain carries TRBV5-4 and TRBJ2-5; D is possibly TRBD2 (6 bases). The germline gives CDR1 SGHNT, CDR2 YYREEE (reference sequence). The CDR3 covers 15 residues. The V and J ends lost 0 bases and 4 bases respectively, with 13 bases between them. The CDR3 loop is CASSLENRRAETQYF. The CDR3 bases are TGTGCCAGCAGCTTGGAGAACAGGAGGGCAGAGACCCAGTACTTC.